This passage covers 23 T cell receptor beta chains from one sample sequenced in a study of response to subunit inactivated influenza vaccine. TCRdb passed the RT-PCR reads through MiXCR, listing each CDR3 protein once. The table lists 500,000 to 700,000 distinct CDR3 sequences, around 21% of them singletons, with roughly 2.8% in the top ten. This sample was shared with a second study, whose subject was T cells expressing NK-cell markers. That study reports: In generating TCR beta cDNA, 5'RACE template switching with UMIs was used.

This sample comprised CD4+ T cells sorted from PBMCs, obtained roughly 12 days after vaccination. All receptors derive from a man in his forties or fifties who received an inactivated influenza vaccine.

CDR3 in amino acids: CASSLRLDEQFF. CDR3 nucleotides: TGCGCCAGCAGCCTACGTTTGGATGAGCAGTTCTTC. V gene TRBV5-1 combines with J gene TRBJ2-1, with unresolved D. This CDR3 comprises 12 residues. Germline V gene data show CDR1 as SGHRS and CDR2 as YFSETQ. V lost 4 bases, J lost 8 bases, and 10 bases lay in between.

This chain connects TRBV9 to TRBJ2-3; the match to TRBD2 covers 7 bases. The CDR3 consists of 14 residues. J was trimmed by 2 bases and V by 6 bases; bases with no gene match: 6. Germline values: CDR1 SGDLS, CDR2 YYNGEE. The CDR3 is CASTRGEHTDTQYF. In nucleotides, the CDR3 is TGTGCCAGCACTCGGGGGGAACACACAGATACGCAGTATTTT.

This clonotype was seen more than once but under ten times. V is TRBV12-3 or TRBV12-4 and J is TRBJ2-7, with TRBD1 matching over 8 bases. The CDR3 has 12 residues. The V gene end was trimmed by 6 bases and the J gene end by 6 bases; junction bases not matched to a gene: 4. This CDR3 reads CASRLDRGEQYF. The CDR3 region has the DNA TGTGCCAGCAGGCTAGACAGGGGCGAGCAGTACTTC.

The chain uses TRBV4-1 and TRBJ1-2, with a tentative D call TRBD1 (5 bases). The CDR3 has 13 amino acids. Germline V CDR1 and CDR2: MGHRA, YSYEKL. With 4 bases removed from V and 5 bases from J, the gap between germline ends came to 11 bases. The CDR3 is CASSRDGRYGYTF. CDR3 DNA sequence: TGCGCCAGCAGCCGGGACGGAAGATATGGCTACACCTTC.

There are a few counts of this clonotype. The chain couples TRBV4-1 to TRBJ2-1; D gene uncertain. The V gene lost 0 bases and the J gene lost 9 bases, with 6 bases spanning the gap. This CDR3 spans 12 amino acids. CDR1 and CDR2 from the germline V gene are MGHRA and YSYEKL. The CDR3 DNA reads as TGCGCCAGCAGCCAAGATATGAGTGAGCAGTTCTTC. Translated: CASSQDMSEQFF.

The chain has TRBV4-1 and TRBJ1-1, with D maybe TRBD1 (5 bases). V was clipped by 6 bases and J by 1 base, with 12 bases between them. CDR3 length: 14 amino acids. CDR1 is MGHRA, CDR2 YSYEKL, per germline. The CDR3 sequence is CASRIGAANTEAFF. Written as DNA, the CDR3 is TGCGCCAGCAGGATCGGGGCAGCGAACACTGAAGCTTTCTTT.

This clonotype appeared a few times. This chain links TRBV10-2 with TRBJ2-1; 14 nucleotides line up with TRBD2. CDR3 length: 17 amino acids. Germline V gene sequence: CDR1 WSHSY, CDR2 SAAADI. Trimming removed 5 bases from V and 7 bases from J; junction bases left unmatched: 10. In DNA, the CDR3 is TGCGCCAGCAGTTGGACTAGCGGGGGGACATCTCTGAATGAGCAGTTCTTC. Its translation: CASSWTSGGTSLNEQFF.

This clonotype was counted between two and nine times. The V gene is TRBV7-9, the J gene TRBJ1-1, with D unresolved. V lost 5 bases, J lost 9 bases, and 16 bases lay in between. Per the germline V gene, CDR1 is SEHNR and CDR2 is FQNEAQ (reference sequence). The CDR3 covers 13 residues. The CDR3 loop reads CASSPFGRDKAFF. The CDR3 bases are TGTGCCAGCAGCCCTTTTGGCCGGGATAAAGCTTTCTTT.

This clonotype was seen only a few times. The CDR3 spells CASSLRGTYGYTF. The CDR3 DNA reads as TGTGCCAGCAGCTTAAGAGGGACCTATGGCTACACCTTC. The chain carries TRBV7-2 and TRBJ1-2; D might be TRBD1 (5 bases). The CDR3 is made up of 13 amino acids. Germline CDR1 reads SGHTA; CDR2 reads FQGNSA. Trimming shortened V by 2 bases and J by 4 bases, and 8 bases separated the two germline ends.

The sample holds a few counts of this clonotype. CDR3 in amino acids: CASSVLARTGELFF. The CDR3 nucleotides are TGTGCCAGCAGCGTACTAGCGCGTACCGGGGAGCTGTTTTTT. The chain joins TRBV9 to TRBJ2-2, with a weak D call TRBD2 (6 bases). V lost 1 base and J lost 5, with 9 bases in between. Germline CDR1 and CDR2: SGDLS and YYNGEE. The CDR3 loop spans 14 amino acids. Drawing the rest from reference TRBV9 and TRBJ2-2, the complete variable domain is DSGVTQTPKHLITATGQRVTLRCSPRSGDLSVYWYQQSLDQGLQFLIQYYNGEERAKGNILERFSAQQFPDLHSELNLSSLELGDSALYFCASSVLARTGELFFGEGSRLTVL.

This clonotype was detected a few times. The chain recombines TRBV5-1 with TRBJ2-1; 13 nucleotides match TRBD2. The CDR3 covers 16 residues. Germline values: CDR1 SGHRS, CDR2 YFSETQ. V lost 3 bases to trimming and J lost 3 bases; unmatched junction nucleotides: 3. The CDR3 nucleotides are TGCGCCAGCAGCTCACTAGCGGGAGGGAGCTACAATGAGCAGTTCTTC. This translates into CASSSLAGGSYNEQFF. The full variable domain, completed using reference TRBV5-1 and TRBJ2-1, is KAGVTQTPRYLIKTRGQQVTLSCSPISGHRSVSWYQQTPGQGLQFLFEYFSETQRNKGNFPGRFSGRQFSNSRSEMNVSTLELGDSALYLCASSSLAGGSYNEQFFGPGTRLTVL.

This clonotype has more than one count but fewer than ten. The rearrangement links TRBV5-1 to TRBJ2-5, with TRBD1 identical over 7 bases. V shed 0 bases and J 1 base; nucleotides not matched to a gene: 6. This CDR3 is built from 16 residues. Germline CDR1 SGHRS, CDR2 YFSETQ. This CDR3 is CASSLGGQAAQETQYF. DNA of the CDR3: TGCGCCAGCAGCTTGGGTGGACAGGCGGCCCAAGAGACCCAGTACTTC.

This clonotype occurred a few times. The chain couples TRBV10-3 to TRBJ2-3, with D tentatively TRBD2 (7 bases). Germline V gene lookup returns CDR1 ENHRY and CDR2 SYGVKD. V lost 6 bases, J lost 0 bases, and 19 bases lay in between. The length of the CDR3 is 17 residues. The CDR3 sequence is CAIRKGGGLQSTDTQYF. Here the CDR3 DNA reads TGTGCCATCAGAAAGGGCGGGGGCCTTCAGAGCACAGATACGCAGTATTTT.

The table lists this clonotype with a few counts. This chain links TRBV20-1 with TRBJ2-2, with no clear D. CDR1 and CDR2 (germline): DFQATT, SNEGSKA (reference sequence). This CDR3 is built from 16 residues. V was clipped by 2 bases and J by 0 bases, with 13 bases between them. CDR3 residues: CSARIGGATNTGELFF. The DNA of the CDR3 is TGCAGTGCTAGAATCGGCGGAGCAACGAACACCGGGGAGCTGTTTTTT.

In DNA form, the CDR3 reads TGTGCCGTAACGGGGAGGGGCTACGAGCAGTACTTC. Translated, it gives CAVTGRGYEQYF. This rearrangement joins TRBV28 to TRBJ2-7; 7 bases are a match to TRBD2. The CDR3 totals 12 residues. The V segment lost 11 bases and the J segment 3 bases; nucleotides outside the gene matches: 7. CDR1 MDHEN and CDR2 SYDVKM come from the germline V gene.

The V and J genes are TRBV7-6 and TRBJ1-6; no definite D call. V was trimmed by 5 bases and J by 4 bases, leaving 12 bases between them. The CDR3 spans 15 residues. Per germline, CDR1 SGHVS and CDR2 FNYEAQ. Here the CDR3 reads CASSLEGSYNSPLHF. In DNA form, the CDR3 reads TGTGCCAGCAGCCTTGAGGGATCTTATAATTCACCCCTCCACTTT. The complete variable domain, with remaining parts taken from reference TRBV7-6 and TRBJ1-6, reads GAGVSQSPRYKVTKRGQDVALRCDPISGHVSLYWYRQALGQGPEFLTYFNYEAQQDKSGLPNDRFSAERPEGSISTLTIQRTEQRDSAMYRCASSLEGSYNSPLHFGNGTRLTVT.

This clonotype showed up many times. As DNA, the CDR3 is TGTGCCAGCAGTCACGGGCAGGGGACAGATACGCAGTATTTT. Its protein product is CASSHGQGTDTQYF. This chain joins TRBV3-1 and TRBJ2-3, with D tentatively TRBD1 (6 bases). Germline CDR1 LGHDT, CDR2 YNNKEL (reference sequence). The CDR3 is made up of 14 amino acids. Trimming pared 6 bases from V and 3 bases from J, leaving 13 bases between.

This clonotype was found a few times. The rearrangement joins TRBV9 to TRBJ2-6, with TRBD2 matching 7 bases. After removal of 4 bases from V and 4 bases from J, the junction contained 8 bases not matched to a gene. Germline loops: CDR1 SGDLS, CDR2 YYNGEE. This CDR3 comprises 16 residues. CDR3 sequence reads: CASSSGGGSGANVLTF. The CDR3 bases are TGTGCCAGCAGCTCAGGCGGGGGTTCAGGGGCCAACGTCCTGACTTTC.

This clonotype was observed a handful of times. J is TRBJ2-7 and V is TRBV28, with D possibly TRBD1 on 5 matching bases. Germline V gives CDR1 MDHEN, CDR2 SYDVKM. The CDR3 is made up of 13 amino acids. V was pared by 5 bases and J by 2 bases, with 10 bases between. CDR3 in DNA: TGTGCCAGCAGTCCCGAGGACACCTACGAGCAGTACTTC. It yields the protein CASSPEDTYEQYF.

This clonotype was seen only a few times. The chain couples TRBV20-1 to TRBJ1-5, with D possibly being TRBD1 (6 bases). The CDR3 spans 13 residues. In germline, CDR1 is DFQATT, CDR2 SNEGSKA (reference sequence). Trimming took off 6 bases at V and 1 base at J, with 10 bases between the two ends. The CDR3 DNA follows: TGCAGTGCCATTACAGGGAGCAATCAGCCCCAGCATTTT. It encodes CSAITGSNQPQHF.

V is TRBV20-1 and J is TRBJ1-1, with 7 bases fitting TRBD1. This CDR3 region has 14 residues. Per the germline V gene, CDR1 is DFQATT and CDR2 is SNEGSKA (reference sequence). V lost 5 bases and J lost 1; bases outside the gene matches: 7. This chain's CDR3 is CSASTGASNTEAFF. The DNA of the CDR3 is TGCAGTGCTTCTACAGGGGCCTCGAACACTGAAGCTTTCTTT.

CDR3 bases: TGTGCCAGCAGCTCTTGGGACGCTGCCTACAATGAGCAGTTCTTC. This gives the protein CASSSWDAAYNEQFF. This chain uses TRBV3-1 with TRBJ2-1, with D perhaps TRBD1 or TRBD2 (5 bases each). Germline-derived CDR1 and CDR2 are LGHDT and YNNKEL (reference sequence). V lost 5 bases, J lost 2 bases, and 13 bases lay in between. The CDR3 sequence is 15 residues long.

This clonotype was seen only a few times. This chain uses TRBV3-1 with TRBJ2-7, with D perhaps TRBD2 (6 bases). Trimming left V 6 bases short and J 3 bases short, with 12 bases between. Germline V gene lookup returns CDR1 LGHDT and CDR2 YNNKEL (reference sequence). This CDR3 is built from 13 residues. CDR3 nucleotides: TGTGCCAGCAGGGGGACTGCCCACTACGAGCAGTACTTC. It specifies CASRGTAHYEQYF.